This TCR beta chain was observed in a study of T-cell reconstitution after alpha-beta-depleted transplantation in children. Using unique molecular identifiers, the investigators prepared the TCRbeta library. From the PCR reads, TCRdb called clonotypes with MiXCR, one entry per CDR3 protein. The sample consists of around 200,000 distinct CDR3 sequences, roughly a tenth of them appearing once. This CDR3 is built from 15 residues. Germline V gives CDR1 SEHNR, CDR2 FQNEAQ (reference sequence). V was trimmed by 3 bases and J by 1 base, leaving 12 bases between them. The chain uses TRBV7-9 and TRBJ1-1, with D perhaps TRBD1 (6 bases). This material consisted of PBMCs from the stem cell graft donor, taken from the stem cell graft. The clonotype was recovered from a human donor who donated a stem cell graft to a child with acute lymphoblastic leukemia. Written as DNA, the CDR3 is TGTGCCAGCAGCTTCTATGAGACAGGGAACACTGAAGCTTTCTTT. This gives the protein CASSFYETGNTEAFF.